Listed here are 6 T cell receptor beta chains from one sample, sequenced in a study of identical twins. MiXCR, applied by TCRdb to the 5' RACE reads, yields one record per CDR3 protein. Of about 500,000 distinct CDR3 sequences in the sample, around an eighth were seen once. These data are also associated with another study on yellow fever vaccine responses in identical twins.

Sequencing used CD4+ T cells sorted from blood. These receptors were taken from a woman younger than 35 in good health.

In this sample, this clonotype turned up a few times. The chain recombines TRBV12-3 or TRBV12-4 with TRBJ2-3; 11 positions agree with TRBD1. The CDR3 covers 16 residues. V gave up 2 bases and J gave up 5 bases; unmatched junction bases: 6. CDR3 amino acids: CASSLRTGGVGDTQYF. The CDR3 nucleotides read TGTGCCAGCAGTTTAAGGACAGGGGGCGTGGGAGATACGCAGTATTTT.

In its sample, this clonotype was seen many times. The chain links TRBV29-1 to TRBJ1-4; 11 nucleotides agree with TRBD1. Germline V CDR1 and CDR2: SQVTM, ANQGSEA. The V and J ends lost 5 bases and 7 bases, in that order; junction bases with no gene match: 6. This CDR3 has 14 residues. The CDR3 coding sequence is TGCAGCGTTATGGGGGGGACAGGGGGTGAAAAACTGTTTTTT. Protein sequence: CSVMGGTGGEKLFF.

This clonotype was counted ten times or more. The chain joins TRBV5-1 to TRBJ2-1; D unresolved. CDR3 length: 16 amino acids. Germline CDR1 SGHRS, CDR2 YFSETQ. V was pared by 0 bases and J by 5 bases, with 15 bases between. The CDR3 sequence is CASSLVGGSFHNEQFF. The CDR3 DNA is TGCGCCAGCAGCTTGGTGGGTGGCTCCTTCCACAATGAGCAGTTCTTC.

J is TRBJ2-7 and V is TRBV29-1; D is uncertain. The germline V and J ends were trimmed by 2 bases and 7 bases, with 6 bases remaining between them. The CDR3 consists of 10 residues. Germline V gives CDR1 SQVTM, CDR2 ANQGSEA. The CDR3 loop reads CSVEMGEQYF. CDR3 nucleotides: TGCAGCGTTGAAATGGGGGAGCAGTACTTC.

The J gene is TRBJ2-3, the V gene TRBV6-2 or TRBV6-3; TRBD2 agrees at 8 bases. The CDR3 spans 14 residues. V dropped 6 bases and J dropped 0; count of bases not matched to a gene: 2. CDR1 and CDR2 (germline): MNHEY, SVGEGT. The CDR3 DNA is TGTGCCAGCAGATTAGCGGGGAGCACAGATACGCAGTATTTT. As protein: CASRLAGSTDTQYF.

CDR3 coding DNA: TGTGCCAGCACAACCCAGGGGGCGTTGTACGAGCAGTACTTC. It encodes CASTTQGALYEQYF. The chain couples TRBV9 to TRBJ2-7; 8 bases are shared with TRBD1. Germline V gives CDR1 SGDLS, CDR2 YYNGEE. After removal of 6 bases from V and 4 bases from J, the junction contained 9 bases not matched to a gene. CDR3 length: 14 amino acids.